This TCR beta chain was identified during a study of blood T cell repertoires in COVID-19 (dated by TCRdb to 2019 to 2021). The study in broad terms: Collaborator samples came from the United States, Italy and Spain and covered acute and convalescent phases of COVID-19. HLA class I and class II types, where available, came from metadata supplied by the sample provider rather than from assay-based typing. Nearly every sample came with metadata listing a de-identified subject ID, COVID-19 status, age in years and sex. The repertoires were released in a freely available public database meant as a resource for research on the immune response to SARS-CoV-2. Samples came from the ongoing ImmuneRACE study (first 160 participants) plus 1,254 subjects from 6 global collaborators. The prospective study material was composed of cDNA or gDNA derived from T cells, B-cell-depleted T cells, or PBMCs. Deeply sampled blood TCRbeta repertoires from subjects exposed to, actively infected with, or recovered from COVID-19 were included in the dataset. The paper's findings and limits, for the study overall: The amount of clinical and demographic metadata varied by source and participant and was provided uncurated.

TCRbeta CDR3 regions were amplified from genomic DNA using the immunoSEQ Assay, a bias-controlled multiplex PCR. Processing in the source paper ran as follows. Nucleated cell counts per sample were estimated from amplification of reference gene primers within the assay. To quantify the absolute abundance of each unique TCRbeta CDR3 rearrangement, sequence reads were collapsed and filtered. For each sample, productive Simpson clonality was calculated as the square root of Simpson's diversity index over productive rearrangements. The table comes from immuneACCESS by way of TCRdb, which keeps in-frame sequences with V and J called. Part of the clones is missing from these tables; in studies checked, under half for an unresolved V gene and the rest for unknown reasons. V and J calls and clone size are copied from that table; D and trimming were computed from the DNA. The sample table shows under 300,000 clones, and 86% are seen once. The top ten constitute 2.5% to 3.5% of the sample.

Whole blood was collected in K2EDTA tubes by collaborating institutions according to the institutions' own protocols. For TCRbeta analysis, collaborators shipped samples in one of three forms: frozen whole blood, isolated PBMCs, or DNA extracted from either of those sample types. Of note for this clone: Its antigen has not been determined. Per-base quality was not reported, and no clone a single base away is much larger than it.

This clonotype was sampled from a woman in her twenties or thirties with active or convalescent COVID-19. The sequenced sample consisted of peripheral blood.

The DNA is TGTGCCATCAGTGAGTCATCGGGCAGGGGTAATAATCAGCCCCAGCATTTT. This sequence encodes CAISESSGRGNNQPQHF. The rearrangement combines TRBV10-3 with TRBJ1-5; the D gene is perhaps TRBD1, from 6 matching bases. The cysteine opens and the phenylalanine closes a CDR3 of 17 amino acids. The kept DNA is CDR3 alone, 51 bases in frame from the first base. V loses 0 bases, J loses 4 bases, and the germline ends lie 16 bases apart. CDR1 and CDR2, looked up from the germline V gene, are ENHRY and SYGVKD.